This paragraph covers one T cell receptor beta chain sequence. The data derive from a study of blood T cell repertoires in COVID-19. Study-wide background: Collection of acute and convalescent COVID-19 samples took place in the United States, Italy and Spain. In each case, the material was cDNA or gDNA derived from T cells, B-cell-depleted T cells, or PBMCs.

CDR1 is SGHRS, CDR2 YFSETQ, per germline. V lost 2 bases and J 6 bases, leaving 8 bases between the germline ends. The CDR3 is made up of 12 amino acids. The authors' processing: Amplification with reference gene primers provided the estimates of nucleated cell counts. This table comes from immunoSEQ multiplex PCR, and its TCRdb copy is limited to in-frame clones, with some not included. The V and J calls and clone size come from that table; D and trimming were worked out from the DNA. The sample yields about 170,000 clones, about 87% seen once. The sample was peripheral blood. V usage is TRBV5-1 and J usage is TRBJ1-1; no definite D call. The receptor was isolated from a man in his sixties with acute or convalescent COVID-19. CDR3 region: CASSFPGSEAFF. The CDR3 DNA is TGCGCCAGCAGCTTTCCGGGGTCTGAAGCTTTCTTT.